These T cell receptor beta chains were read from a single sample in a study of CD8+CD57+ T cells in acquired aplastic anemia. In TCRdb, the reads were re-called with MiXCR into one record per CDR3 protein. The sample holds roughly 280,000 distinct CDR3 sequences, 45% to 65% seen once. Sequencing used sorted CD4+, CD8+, or CD8+CD57+ T cells (not recorded which) from PBMCs. The receptors stem from a human donor with aplastic anemia. The CDR3 runs from the conserved cysteine through the conserved F or W. A D gene is named only where the DNA matches it firmly. Size is omitted from some rows. Given values are once, few, many or a class for expanded clones.

d_call cdr3_length j_call clone_size v_call cdr3_aa cdr3_nt
. 14 TRBJ1-6 . TRBV9 CASSVTGQVGTLHF TGTGCCAGCAGCGTAACAGGGCAGGTAGGGACCCTCCACTTT
TRBD2 15 TRBJ2-5 once TRBV20-1 CSAAGRGSGVETQYF TGCAGTGCTGCCGGTCGAGGGAGCGGGGTTGAGACCCAGTACTTC
. 14 TRBJ1-6 few TRBV5-5 CASSLGQTNSPLHF TGTGCCAGCAGCTTGGGGCAGACGAATTCACCCCTCCACTTT
. 13 TRBJ2-7 many TRBV7-8 CASGNRDTYEQYF TGTGCCAGCGGAAACAGGGACACCTACGAGCAGTACTTC
TRBD1 18 TRBJ1-1 . TRBV9 CASSVGGGTGARLTEAFF TGTGCCAGCAGCGTAGGAGGAGGGACAGGGGCCCGTCTAACTGAAGCTTTCTTT
. 16 TRBJ2-3 few TRBV10-3 CAIGEASSFSTDTQYF TGTGCCATCGGGGAGGCTAGCAGTTTTAGCACAGATACGCAGTATTTT
TRBD1 15 TRBJ1-1 many TRBV12-3/TRBV12-4 CASRTPGQENTEAFF TGTGCCAGCAGAACTCCGGGACAGGAGAACACTGAAGCTTTCTTT
TRBD2 15 TRBJ2-3 . TRBV11-1 CASSLQAGATDTQYF TGTGCCAGCAGCCTACAAGCGGGGGCCACAGATACGCAGTATTTT
TRBD1 16 TRBJ1-6 few TRBV20-1 CSAKPGQGASRSPLHF TGCAGTGCTAAACCGGGACAGGGGGCAAGTAGGTCACCCCTCCACTTT
. 13 TRBJ2-7 few TRBV10-3 CATQTQGRYEQYF TGTGCCACCCAAACCCAGGGGAGATACGAGCAGTACTTC
TRBD2 14 TRBJ2-5 . TRBV19 CASSIRRGGETQYF TGTGCCAGTAGTATCCGGCGGGGGGGAGAGACCCAGTACTTC
. 13 TRBJ2-5 once TRBV4-3 CASSRGGLETQYF TGCGCCAGCAGCCGGGGGGGCCTGGAGACCCAGTACTTC
TRBD2 16 TRBJ2-2 few TRBV6-4 CASKRTSGENTGELFF TGTGCCAGCAAAAGGACTAGCGGGGAAAACACCGGGGAGCTGTTTTTT
. 12 TRBJ2-7 many TRBV18 CASSPSSWEQYF TGTGCCAGCTCGCCTAGCTCGTGGGAGCAGTACTTC
TRBD2 15 TRBJ2-5 . TRBV2 CASGTSGFLGGTQYF TGTGCCAGTGGGACTAGCGGGTTCTTGGGAGGGACCCAGTACTTC
. 11 TRBJ2-7 . TRBV2 CASRVNTGFCF TGTGCCAGCAGGGTAAACACAGGGTTTTGCTTC
TRBD2 12 TRBJ2-7 few TRBV29-1 CSVVLAAYEQYF TGCAGCGTTGTACTAGCGGCCTACGAGCAGTACTTC
. 14 TRBJ1-5 . TRBV15 CATSRTGYEQPQHF TGTGCCACCAGCAGAACAGGGTATGAACAGCCCCAGCATTTT
TRBD1 14 TRBJ1-2 . TRBV6-6 CASSYSEGTGFYTF TGTGCCAGCAGTTACTCGGAGGGGACAGGATTCTACACCTTC
TRBD2 17 TRBJ2-3 many TRBV4-2 CASSQDGGLAFSDTQYF TGTGCCAGCAGCCAAGATGGGGGACTAGCATTCTCAGATACGCAGTATTTT
. 15 TRBJ2-5 . TRBV5-6 CASSSMGGGLETQYF TGTGCCAGCAGCTCCATGGGGGGGGGCCTGGAGACCCAGTACTTC
. 15 TRBJ1-5 many TRBV6-5 CASSPGRNSNQPQHF TGTGCCAGCAGTCCCGGACGGAATAGCAATCAGCCCCAGCATTTT
. 17 TRBJ2-6 once TRBV15 CATSKATTGSGANVLTF TGTGCCACCAGCAAAGCGACGACAGGTTCTGGGGCCAACGTCCTGACTTTC
. 13 TRBJ2-2 . TRBV7-2 CASSTQGTGELFF TGTGCCAGCAGCACCCAGGGGACCGGGGAGCTGTTTTTT
. 15 TRBJ2-7 . TRBV4-1 CASSQVGTGRDEQYF TGCGCCAGCAGCCAAGTAGGAACAGGGAGGGACGAGCAGTACTTC
. 17 TRBJ2-3 . TRBV25-1 CASRAAPGVGRTDTQYF TGTGCCAGCAGAGCCGCTCCCGGAGTAGGACGCACAGATACGCAGTATTTT
TRBD1 15 TRBJ1-5 many TRBV3-1 CASSHGTGRDQPQHF TGTGCCAGCAGCCACGGGACAGGGAGGGATCAGCCCCAGCATTTT
TRBD1 17 TRBJ2-2 . TRBV3-1 CASSLDRGLLNTGELFF TGTGCCAGCAGCCTTGACAGGGGGCTTTTGAACACCGGGGAGCTGTTTTTT
. 14 TRBJ1-5 . TRBV10-1 CASSGLFDRKPQHF TGCGCCAGCAGTGGGCTTTTTGACCGAAAGCCCCAGCATTTT
. 12 TRBJ2-5 . TRBV7-3 CATSCPGRAQYF TGTGCCACCTCCTGCCCCGGCCGAGCCCAGTACTTC
TRBD2 15 TRBJ2-1 . TRBV20-1 CSASGREGDYNEQFF TGCAGTGCTAGCGGCCGGGAGGGGGACTACAATGAGCAGTTCTTC
TRBD1 14 TRBJ2-7 many TRBV19 CASSIGTGGYEQYF TGTGCCAGTAGTATCGGGACAGGGGGCTACGAGCAGTACTTC
TRBD1 16 TRBJ2-1 once TRBV7-9 CASSRDPGQGVDEQFF TGTGCCAGCAGCAGGGATCCGGGACAGGGGGTGGATGAGCAGTTCTTC
. 11 TRBJ2-7 . TRBV29-1 CSVGRDNEQYF TGCAGCGTTGGCAGGGATAACGAGCAGTACTTC
. 16 TRBJ2-5 . TRBV2 CASSETGSYTEETQYF TGTGCCAGCAGTGAAACAGGGTCCTACACTGAAGAGACCCAGTACTTC
TRBD2 14 TRBJ2-7 once TRBV7-2 CASSQSGGADEQYF TGTGCCAGCAGTCAGAGCGGGGGCGCAGACGAGCAGTACTTC
. 12 TRBJ1-2 . TRBV6-4 CASNFINYGYTF TGTGCCAGCAACTTCATCAACTATGGCTACACCTTC